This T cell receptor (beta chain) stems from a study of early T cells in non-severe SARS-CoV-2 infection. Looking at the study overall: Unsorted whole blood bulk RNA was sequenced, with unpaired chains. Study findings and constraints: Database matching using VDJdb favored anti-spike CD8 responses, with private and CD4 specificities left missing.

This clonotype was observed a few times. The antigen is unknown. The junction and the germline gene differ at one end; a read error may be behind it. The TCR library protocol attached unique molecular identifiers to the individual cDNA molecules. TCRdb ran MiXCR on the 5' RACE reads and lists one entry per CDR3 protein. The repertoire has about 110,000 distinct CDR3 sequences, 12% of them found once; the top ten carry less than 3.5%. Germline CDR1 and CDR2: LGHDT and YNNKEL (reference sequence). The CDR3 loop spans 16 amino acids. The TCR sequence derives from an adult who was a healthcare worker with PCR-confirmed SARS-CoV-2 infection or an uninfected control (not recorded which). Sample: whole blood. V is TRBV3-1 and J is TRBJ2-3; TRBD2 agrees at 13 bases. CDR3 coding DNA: TGCGCCAGCAGCCTAGGACTAGCGGGGGTCACAGATACGCAGTATTTT. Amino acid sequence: CASSLGLAGVTDTQYF.